A selection of T cell receptor beta chains follows, all from one sample in a study of blood T cell repertoires in COVID-19. Method: immunoSEQ multiplex PCR; TCRdb's copy keeps in-frame clones and lacks some. The sample contains about 120,000 clones, approximately 86% of which appear only once. Sequencing was carried out using peripheral blood. Receptors originate from a middle-aged man with acute or convalescent COVID-19. CDR3s include the opening cysteine and the closing phenylalanine or tryptophan.

J gene,V gene,CDR3 protein
TRBJ1-2,TRBV19,CASSIAGLPLYGYTF
TRBJ2-7,TRBV7-9,CASSSSGQGSYEQYF
TRBJ2-2,TRBV4-2,CASSQAVLPSGGYPELFF
TRBJ1-1,TRBV27,CASSFGRSSTEAFF
TRBJ2-2,TRBV6-5,CASTKQGAYTGELFF
TRBJ1-5,TRBV27,CASRRGGSGNQPQHF
TRBJ2-6,TRBV9,CASSADSAGSGANVLTF
TRBJ1-4,TRBV5-1,CASSLAGRGGEKLFF
TRBJ1-2,TRBV6-6,CASSPRGGLRGYTF
TRBJ2-5,TRBV10-3,CAIALAGSEETQYF
TRBJ1-2,TRBV5-4,CASSPDLTGRGYTF
TRBJ1-2,TRBV7-8,CASSRDRVDGYTF
TRBJ2-1,TRBV5-8,CASSFSGNEQFF
TRBJ1-1,TRBV29-1,CSVHIPGKNTEAFF
TRBJ2-1,TRBV5-1,CASSSRQVVNEQFF
TRBJ2-1,TRBV5-1,CASSLGGSSYNEQFF